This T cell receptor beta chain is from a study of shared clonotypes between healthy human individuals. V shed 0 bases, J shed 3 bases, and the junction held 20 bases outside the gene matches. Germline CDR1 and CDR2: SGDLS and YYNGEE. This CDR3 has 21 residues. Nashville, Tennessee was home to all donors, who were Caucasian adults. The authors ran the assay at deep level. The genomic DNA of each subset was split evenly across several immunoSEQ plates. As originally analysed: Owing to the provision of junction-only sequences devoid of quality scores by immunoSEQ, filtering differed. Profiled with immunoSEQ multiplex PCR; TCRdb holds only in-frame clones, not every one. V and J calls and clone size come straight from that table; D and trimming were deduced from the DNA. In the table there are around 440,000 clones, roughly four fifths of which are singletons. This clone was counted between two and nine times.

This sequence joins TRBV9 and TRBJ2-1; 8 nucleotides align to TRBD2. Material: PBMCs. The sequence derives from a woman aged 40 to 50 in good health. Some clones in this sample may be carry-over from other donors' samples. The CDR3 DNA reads TGTGCCAGCAGCGTAGGGGTAGCGGGAAATTCCCTCGACCTAGACTACAATGAGCAGTTCTTC. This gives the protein CASSVGVAGNSLDLDYNEQFF.